The 2 T cell receptor beta chains given below trace back to one sample, sequenced in a study of Ad26.COV2.S vaccination and SARS-CoV-2 variants (dated by TCRdb to the early 2020s). Libraries were built with the immunoSEQ multiplex PCR assay. TCRdb took over this immuneACCESS table, retaining in-frame rearrangements with V and J assigned. Such tables are incomplete; in checked studies, under half of the missing clones stem from an unresolved V gene, and the remainder is unexplained. The sample table holds about 350,000 clones, of which roughly 81% were seen once. The ten top clones hold roughly 3.3% of the sample. The intended sense of this specimen's treatment or condition label: over 15 received Ad26.COV2.S at low or high dose, single or two shots; five or six received placebo; per-sample allocation not given. Repertoires of vaccine and placebo recipients were sequenced from samples collected on day 63 after the first injection.

The sample here was peripheral blood, taken in a trial of Ad26.COV2.S vaccine versus placebo. The receptors here all came from a person aged 18-65 years who received the Ad26.COV2.S COVID-19 vaccine or a placebo.

The genes are TRBV5-8 and TRBJ2-7, with D unclear. The CDR3 covers 15 residues. Germline-derived CDR1 and CDR2 are SGHTS and YDEGEE. Trimming cost V 4 bases and J 4 bases, with 18 bases left between them. The CDR3 here is CASSPLFQDSYEQYF. Written as DNA, the CDR3 is TGTGCCAGCAGCCCCCTCTTTCAGGATTCTTACGAGCAGTACTTC.

Only one count was recorded for this clone. Within the sample, other DNA sequences also encode this same CDR3. V and J are TRBV5-1 and TRBJ2-5; the match to TRBD2 covers 9 bases. The CDR3 contains 15 residues. CDR1 is SGHRS and CDR2 is YFSETQ in the germline V gene. V shed 5 bases and J 5 bases; nucleotides not matched to a gene: 10. This chain's CDR3 is CASSLLGLAEETQYF. In DNA, the CDR3 is TGCGCCAGCAGTCTTTTGGGACTAGCAGAGGAGACCCAGTACTTC.